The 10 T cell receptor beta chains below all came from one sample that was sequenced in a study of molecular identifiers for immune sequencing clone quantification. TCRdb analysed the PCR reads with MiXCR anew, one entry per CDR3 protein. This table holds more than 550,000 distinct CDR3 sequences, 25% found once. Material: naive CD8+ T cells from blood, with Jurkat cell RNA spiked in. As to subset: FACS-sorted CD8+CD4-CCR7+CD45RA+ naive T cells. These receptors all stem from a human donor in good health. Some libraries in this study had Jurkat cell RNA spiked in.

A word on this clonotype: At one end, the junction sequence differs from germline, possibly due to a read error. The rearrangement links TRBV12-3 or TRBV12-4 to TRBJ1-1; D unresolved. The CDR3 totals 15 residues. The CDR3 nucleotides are TGTGCCAGCAGTTTAGCCCACAGCATGAACACTGGAGCTTTCTTT. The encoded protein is CASSLAHSMNTGAFF.

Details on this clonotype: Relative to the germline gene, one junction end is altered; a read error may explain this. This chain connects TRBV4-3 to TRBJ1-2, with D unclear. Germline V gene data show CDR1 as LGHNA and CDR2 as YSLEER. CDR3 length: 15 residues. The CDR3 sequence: CAGSQDAVPNYGYTF. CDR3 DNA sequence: TGCGCCGGCAGCCAAGATGCCGTACCAAACTATGGCTACACCTTC.

In DNA form, the CDR3 reads TGCAGTGCAAAGCCTGGGACTAGCGGGTTATACGAGCAGTACTTC. Translating it yields CSAKPGTSGLYEQYF. The chain carries TRBV20-1 and TRBJ2-7; TRBD2 agrees at 12 bases. Germline CDR1 DFQATT, CDR2 SNEGSKA (reference sequence). CDR3 length: 15 amino acids. Losses at the gene ends were 6 bases for V and 4 bases for J; bases not matched to a gene: 10.

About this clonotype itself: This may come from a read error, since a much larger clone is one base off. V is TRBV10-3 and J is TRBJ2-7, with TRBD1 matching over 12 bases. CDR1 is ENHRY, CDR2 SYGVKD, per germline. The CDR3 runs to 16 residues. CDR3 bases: TGTGCCTTCAGTGAGTCCGGGACAGGGGGCAACGACGAGCAGTACTTC. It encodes CAFSESGTGGNDEQYF.

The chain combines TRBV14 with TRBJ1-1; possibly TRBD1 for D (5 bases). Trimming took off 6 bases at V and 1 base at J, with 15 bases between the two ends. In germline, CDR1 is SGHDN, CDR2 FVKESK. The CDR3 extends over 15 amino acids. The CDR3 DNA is TGTGCCAGCAGATTATCCGGGGCCCCGAACACTGAAGCTTTCTTT. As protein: CASRLSGAPNTEAFF.

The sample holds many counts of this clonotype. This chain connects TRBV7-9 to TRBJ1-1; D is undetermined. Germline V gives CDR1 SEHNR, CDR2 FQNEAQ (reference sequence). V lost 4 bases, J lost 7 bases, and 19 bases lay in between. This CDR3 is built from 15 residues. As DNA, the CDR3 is TGTGCCAGCAGCTCCACGGAACCGAACCCTTATGAAGCTTTCTTT. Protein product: CASSSTEPNPYEAFF.

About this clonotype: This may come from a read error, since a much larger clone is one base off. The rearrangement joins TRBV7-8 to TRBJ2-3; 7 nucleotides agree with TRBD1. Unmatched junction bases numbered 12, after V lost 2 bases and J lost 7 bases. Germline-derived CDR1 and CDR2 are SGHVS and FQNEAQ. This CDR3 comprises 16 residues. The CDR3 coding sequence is TGTGCCAGCAGCTTAATAGGACAGGTATACGCAAATACGCAGTATTTT. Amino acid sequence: CASSLIGQVYANTQYF.

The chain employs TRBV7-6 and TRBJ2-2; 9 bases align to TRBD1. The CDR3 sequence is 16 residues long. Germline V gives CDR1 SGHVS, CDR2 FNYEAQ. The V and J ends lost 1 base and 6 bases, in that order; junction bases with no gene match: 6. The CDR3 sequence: CASSLEQQGAPGELFF. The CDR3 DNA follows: TGTGCCAGCAGCTTAGAACAACAGGGGGCCCCCGGGGAGCTGTTTTTT. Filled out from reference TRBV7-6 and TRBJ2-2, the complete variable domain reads GAGVSQSPRYKVTKRGQDVALRCDPISGHVSLYWYRQALGQGPEFLTYFNYEAQQDKSGLPNDRFSAERPEGSISTLTIQRTEQRDSAMYRCASSLEQQGAPGELFFGEGSRLTVL.

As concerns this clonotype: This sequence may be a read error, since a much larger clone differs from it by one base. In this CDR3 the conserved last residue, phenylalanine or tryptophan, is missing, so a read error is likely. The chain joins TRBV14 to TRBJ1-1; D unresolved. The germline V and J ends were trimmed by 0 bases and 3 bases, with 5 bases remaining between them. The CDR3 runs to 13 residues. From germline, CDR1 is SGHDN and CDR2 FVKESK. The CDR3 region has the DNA TGTGCCAGCAGCCAAGATTCCGACACTGAAGCTTTCTCT. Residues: CASSQDSDTEAFS.

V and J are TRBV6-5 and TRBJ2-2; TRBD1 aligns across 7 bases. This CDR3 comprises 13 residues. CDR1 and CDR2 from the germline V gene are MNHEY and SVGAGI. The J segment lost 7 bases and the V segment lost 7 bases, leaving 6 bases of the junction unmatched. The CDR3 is CASTGQQNGELFF. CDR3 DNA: TGTGCCAGCACGGGACAGCAAAACGGGGAGCTGTTTTTT.